This TCR beta chain comes out of a study of spatial heterogeneity in lung cancer. Germline V CDR1 and CDR2: MNHNS, SASEGT. This CDR3 contains 13 residues. V gave up 0 bases and J gave up 13 bases, with 15 bases separating them. Time point given: sample taken at primary tumor resection. Unsorted samples of tumor, nontumor lung or frozen PBMC had their whole RNA sequenced. Via MiXCR, TCRdb re-called the 5' RACE reads, giving one row per CDR3 protein. The repertoire holds about 7,800 distinct CDR3 sequences, with around 8.6% as singletons. Ten or more counts support this clonotype. Because this beta chain is a stray read in a library intended to capture alpha chains, its abundance should not be given much weight.

This specimen consisted of PBMCs, obtained at surgery. This clonotype was sampled from a male donor with early-stage non-small cell lung cancer. The rearrangement links TRBV6-1 to TRBJ1-1; D unclear. CDR3 nucleotides: TGTGCCAGCAGTGAAGCTAACGGGGAGTGGGGTTTCTTT. It codes for CASSEANGEWGFF.